This record covers a single T cell receptor (beta chain). As handled by the study authors: Amplified reference gene primers provided the basis for estimating nucleated cell counts. The assay was immunoSEQ multiplex PCR, and TCRdb's table has in-frame clones only and misses some. V and J calls and clone size are as listed in that table; D and trimming were resolved from the DNA. The sample holds 100,000 or so clones; around 80% are singletons and the top ten take roughly 14%. The data derive from a study of blood T cell repertoires in COVID-19. Overall study context: The United States, Italy and Spain supplied acute and convalescent COVID-19 samples. T cells, B-cell-depleted T cells, or PBMCs provided the cDNA or gDNA that served as material.

This CDR3 has 16 amino acids. Germline V gives CDR1 SGHRS, CDR2 YFSETQ. Deletions cut 1 base from V and 6 bases from J, with 19 bases between. The V and J genes are TRBV5-1 and TRBJ2-5; no firm D call. Sequences were obtained from peripheral blood. The receptor's source is a woman older than 75 with acute or convalescent COVID-19. The CDR3 DNA sequence: TGCGCCAGCAGCTTGAGGCTCTCCAGTACGGGTCAGACCCAGTACTTC. As protein: CASSLRLSSTGQTQYF.